These 8 T cell receptor beta chains were sequenced from one sample in a study of blood T cell repertoires in COVID-19. The table came from immunoSEQ multiplex PCR; TCRdb's copy has only in-frame clones and leaves some out. This table has 120,000 or so clones, roughly 72% appearing once. Material: peripheral blood. These receptors came from a man in his fifties or sixties with acute or convalescent COVID-19.

This clone has a handful of counts. This sequence joins TRBV5-6 and TRBJ2-7, with D maybe TRBD2 (6 bases). V shed 3 bases and J shed 12 bases, with 22 bases lying between them. Germline CDR1 SGHDT, CDR2 YYEEEE. This CDR3 has 14 amino acids. This CDR3 reads CASSWAGTRNRGYF. CDR3 sequence (DNA): TGTGCCAGCAGCTGGGCCGGGACTCGGAACCGGGGGTACTTC.

The chain is built from TRBV30 and TRBJ2-3; D gene uncertain. In germline, CDR1 is GTSNPN, CDR2 SVGIG (reference sequence). This CDR3 has 16 amino acids. The V end lost 0 bases, the J end lost 4 bases, and 17 bases lay between the germline ends. The CDR3 DNA follows: TGTGCCTGGAGTGTAAGAGGCGGTCCGGATTCAGATACGCAGTATTTT. Its protein product is CAWSVRGGPDSDTQYF. The entire variable domain, with the rest obtained from reference TRBV30 and TRBJ2-3, is as follows: SQTIHQWPATLVQPVGSPLSLECTVEGTSNPNLYWYRQAAGRGLQLLFYSVGIGQISSEVPQNLSASRPQDRQFILSSKKLLLSDSGFYLCAWSVRGGPDSDTQYFGPGTRLTVL.

The chain combines TRBV4-2 with TRBJ2-6; D call uncertain. CDR1 and CDR2 (germline): LGHNA, YNFKEQ. V lost 0 bases, J lost 0 bases, and 9 bases lay in between. This CDR3 contains 17 residues. CDR3 amino acids: CASSQDLESSGANVLTF. The CDR3, as DNA: TGTGCCAGCAGCCAAGATCTTGAGAGCTCTGGGGCCAACGTCCTGACTTTC.

This clone came up a few times. J is TRBJ1-4 and V is TRBV18, with D unresolved. The germline V and J ends were trimmed by 2 bases and 4 bases, with 20 bases remaining between them. This CDR3 is built from 18 residues. In germline, CDR1 is KGHSH, CDR2 LQKENI. In DNA form, the CDR3 reads TGTGCCAGCTCACCAGAAATTTCCGACTTTGTGGGTAATGAAAAACTGTTTTTT. This sequence encodes CASSPEISDFVGNEKLFF.

The chain uses TRBV29-1 and TRBJ2-4, with 8 bases aligning to TRBD1. Germline CDR1 and CDR2: SQVTM and ANQGSEA. The CDR3 has 12 residues. V was clipped by 7 bases and J by 9 bases; unmatched bases: 8. The CDR3 region is CSGRTGSSIQYF. In DNA form, the CDR3 reads TGCAGCGGTCGGACAGGGTCAAGCATTCAGTACTTC.

The chain carries TRBV19 and TRBJ1-2; maybe TRBD1 (6 bases). The CDR3 is 14 amino acids. Trimming took 7 bases from V and 8 from J, leaving 20 bases between them. Germline lookup yields CDR1 LNHDA and CDR2 SQIVND (reference sequence). For the CDR3, the DNA is TGTGCCAGTAACAGGGAGAGATCGTCCTACGGCTACACCTTC. Its protein is CASNRERSSYGYTF.

The chain couples TRBV9 to TRBJ2-1; D call uncertain. CDR1 is SGDLS, CDR2 YYNGEE, per germline. V lost 4 bases and J lost 4, with 6 bases in between. CDR3 size: 12 residues. The CDR3 bases are TGTGCCAGCAGCATGAGTTACAATGAGCAGTTCTTC. Protein product: CASSMSYNEQFF.

This chain joins TRBV7-6 and TRBJ2-7; 8 bases fit TRBD1. V dropped 2 bases and J dropped 10; count of bases not matched to a gene: 10. There are 14 residues in the CDR3. Germline V lookup: CDR1 SGHVS, CDR2 FNYEAQ. CDR3 in amino acids: CASSLSPDRANQYF. CDR3 nucleotide sequence: TGTGCCAGCAGCTTATCTCCGGACAGGGCTAATCAGTACTTC. Filled out from reference TRBV7-6 and TRBJ2-7, the complete variable domain reads GAGVSQSPRYKVTKRGQDVALRCDPISGHVSLYWYRQALGQGPEFLTYFNYEAQQDKSGLPNDRFSAERPEGSISTLTIQRTEQRDSAMYRCASSLSPDRANQYFGPGTRLTVT.